Shown below are 11 T cell receptor beta chains from a single sample sequenced in a study of blood T cell repertoires in COVID-19. The table came from immunoSEQ multiplex PCR; TCRdb's copy has only in-frame clones and leaves some out. The sample carries roughly 180,000 clones, less than 85% recorded once. Sequenced input: peripheral blood. The receptors here all came from a woman aged 55-69 years with COVID-19, enrolled during active disease.

This chain links TRBV28 with TRBJ2-6; D remains unclear. The CDR3 is made up of 15 amino acids. V was pared by 8 bases and J by 2 bases, with 13 bases between. Germline V gene lookup returns CDR1 MDHEN and CDR2 SYDVKM. The chain's CDR3 is CASRAVRAGANVLTF. The DNA of the CDR3 is TGTGCCAGCCGAGCCGTCCGGGCTGGGGCCAACGTCCTGACTTTC.

The genes are TRBV9 and TRBJ2-2, with D uncertain. CDR3 size: 15 residues. The V and J ends lost 0 bases and 0 bases respectively, with 6 bases between them. The germline V gene encodes CDR1 SGDLS and CDR2 YYNGEE. CDR3 loop: CASSVGQTNTGELFF. The CDR3 bases are TGTGCCAGCAGCGTAGGGCAGACGAACACCGGGGAGCTGTTTTTT.

By share, this clone ranks as medium-sized. The rearrangement uses TRBV28 and TRBJ2-1; perhaps TRBD1 as D (5 bases). The CDR3 spans 15 residues. Germline V gene data show CDR1 as MDHEN and CDR2 as SYDVKM. V was cut by 6 bases and J by 0 bases, with 12 bases left in between. CDR3 sequence reads: CASSPGQISYNEQFF. The CDR3 region has the DNA TGTGCCAGCAGCCCCGGACAAATCTCCTACAATGAGCAGTTCTTC.

To note about this clone: The sample has other DNA sequences that encode this CDR3 too. The chain joins TRBV10-1 to TRBJ2-2, with 7 positions matching TRBD1. Germline CDR1 WNHNN, CDR2 SYGVQD (reference sequence). The V segment lost 4 bases and the J segment 1 base; nucleotides outside the gene matches: 0. The CDR3 consists of 14 residues. As DNA, the CDR3 is TGCGCCAGCAGTGGGACAGGGAACACCGGGGAGCTGTTTTTT. Translated: CASSGTGNTGELFF.

In this sample, this clone turned up once. The CDR3 reads CASSVDRSYNSPLHF. CDR3 sequence (DNA): TGTGCCAGCTCAGTGGACAGGTCATATAATTCACCCCTCCACTTT. This chain connects TRBV18 to TRBJ1-6; 7 bases map to TRBD1. V gave up 5 bases and J gave up 4 bases; unmatched junction bases: 5. Per germline, CDR1 KGHSH and CDR2 LQKENI. This CDR3 has 15 residues.

The chain has TRBV28 and TRBJ2-3; 12 bases align to TRBD2. The CDR3 sequence is 17 residues long. Germline V gene sequence: CDR1 MDHEN, CDR2 SYDVKM. Trimming removed 3 bases from V and 5 bases from J; junction bases left unmatched: 9. This CDR3 is CASSFPLAGGSKDTQYF. DNA of the CDR3: TGTGCCAGCAGTTTTCCACTAGCGGGGGGCAGTAAAGATACGCAGTATTTT.

The CDR3 DNA sequence: TGTGCCAGCTCACCACTAAATAGCGTGAGCACAGATACGCAGTATTTT. This encodes CASSPLNSVSTDTQYF. The V and J genes are TRBV18 and TRBJ2-3, with D perhaps TRBD2 (5 bases). Germline assignment: CDR1 KGHSH and CDR2 LQKENI. The CDR3 totals 16 residues. V was pared by 1 base and J by 0 bases, with 11 bases between.

The gene calls are TRBV10-3 and TRBJ2-6; 7 bases are shared with TRBD1. V lost 3 bases, J lost 0 bases, and 11 bases stayed unmatched. The germline gives CDR1 ENHRY, CDR2 SYGVKD. CDR3 length equals 19 residues. CDR3 nucleotide sequence: TGTGCCATCAGTGAAGGAGGACAGGCGAGTAGCTCTGGGGCCAACGTCCTGACTTTC. This encodes CAISEGGQASSSGANVLTF.

The rearrangement uses TRBV6-5 and TRBJ2-2; maybe TRBD1 (5 bases). Germline loops: CDR1 MNHEY, CDR2 SVGAGI. This CDR3 contains 16 residues. The V end was cut by 2 bases, the J end by 2 bases, with 12 bases between. The CDR3 protein is CASSYGAGPNTGELFF. The CDR3 nucleotides read TGTGCCAGCAGTTACGGGGCAGGCCCCAACACCGGGGAGCTGTTTTTT.

The chain links TRBV2 to TRBJ2-5; TRBD2 is a possible D gene (7 bases). Between the trimmed V and J ends, which lost 4 bases and 2 bases, there was a span of 14 bases. Per the germline V gene, CDR1 is SNHLY and CDR2 is FYNNEI. The length of the CDR3 is 15 residues. CDR3 in DNA: TGTGCCAGCAGTGGGGGAGGGACAACTCAAGAGACCCAGTACTTC. The encoded protein is CASSGGGTTQETQYF.

The V gene is TRBV27, the J gene TRBJ2-3; 9 bases are a match to TRBD1. Germline assignment: CDR1 MNHEY and CDR2 SMNVEV (reference sequence). The ends lost 5 bases at V and 4 bases at J; junction bases unmatched: 10. This CDR3 is 16 amino acids long. The CDR3, as DNA: TGTGCCAGCAGTCCAACAGGGGGCATGAGGGCAGATACGCAGTATTTT. Translation: CASSPTGGMRADTQYF.